A single sample gave rise to the 22 T cell receptor beta chains below, sequenced in a study of T-cell reconstitution after alpha-beta-depleted transplantation in children. Molecular barcoding with unique molecular identifiers was used for the TCRbeta library. TCRdb used MiXCR to reprocess the PCR reads, holding one entry per CDR3 protein. The data show 610,000 or so distinct CDR3 sequences, with 25% to 30% seen just once and around 36% held by the top ten. Specimen: PBMCs, collected before TCRalphabeta/CD19-depleted stem cell transplant. Receptors were obtained from a boy under two years old with Wiskott-Aldrich syndrome, due to receive a stem cell transplant.

A word on this clonotype: At one of its ends the junction is not consistent with the germline gene, which may arise from a read error. The V call is TRBV5-1, the J call TRBJ2-7; D uncertain. The CDR3 runs to 13 residues. Germline V gene sequence: CDR1 SGHRS, CDR2 YFSETQ. The CDR3 protein is CASSPQISYERYF. DNA of the CDR3: TGCGCCAGCAGCCCACAAATTTCCTACGAGCGGTACTTC.

This clonotype was observed a few times. This chain links TRBV5-1 with TRBJ1-2; D uncertain. Germline CDR1 SGHRS, CDR2 YFSETQ. The CDR3 loop spans 15 amino acids. V was clipped by 0 bases and J by 2 bases, with 11 bases between them. The CDR3 DNA is TGCGCCAGCAGCTTGGTCCACCCGATCAACTATGGCTACACCTTC. It yields the protein CASSLVHPINYGYTF.

The chain combines TRBV6-1 with TRBJ2-2; TRBD2 aligns across 11 bases. Losses at the gene ends were 2 bases for V and 8 bases for J; bases not matched to a gene: 13. CDR3 size: 18 residues. CDR1 is MNHNS and CDR2 is SASEGT in the germline V gene. CDR3 DNA sequence: TGTGCCAGCAGTGAATTAGGTACTAGCGGGAGTTTCATTGGGGAGCTGTTTTTT. Encoded protein: CASSELGTSGSFIGELFF.

Only a few counts were recorded for this clonotype. This chain uses TRBV11-2 with TRBJ2-7, with D possibly being TRBD1 or TRBD2 (7 bases each). With 1 base removed from V and 3 bases from J, the gap between germline ends came to 13 bases. CDR1 is SGHAT, CDR2 FQNNGV, per germline. The CDR3 extends over 15 amino acids. CDR3 nucleotides: TGTGCCAGCAGCTTAGGACAGGGAGGGTACTACGAGCAGTACTTC. Its translation: CASSLGQGGYYEQYF.

The chain links TRBV28 to TRBJ1-4, with a possible D match to TRBD1 (6 bases). The CDR3 runs 14 residues. V was shortened by 2 bases and J by 6 bases, with 10 bases between the two germline ends. Germline V CDR1 and CDR2: MDHEN, SYDVKM. CDR3 loop: CASSLAGGDEKLFF. CDR3 nucleotide sequence: TGTGCCAGCAGTTTAGCGGGGGGCGATGAAAAACTGTTTTTT.

This CDR3 reads CASSSRTGVTMNTEAFF. The CDR3 region has the DNA TGTGCCAGCAGCTCGCGGACAGGGGTAACCATGAACACTGAAGCTTTCTTT. The V call is TRBV7-9, the J call TRBJ1-1; 9 nucleotides match TRBD1. There are 17 residues in the CDR3. Per germline, CDR1 SEHNR and CDR2 FQNEAQ (reference sequence). The J segment lost 0 bases and the V segment lost 4 bases, leaving 9 bases of the junction unmatched.

V is TRBV27 and J is TRBJ2-7; tentative D call: TRBD1 (6 bases). This CDR3 spans 17 amino acids. The germline gives CDR1 MNHEY, CDR2 SMNVEV (reference sequence). V was trimmed by 3 bases and J by 0 bases, leaving 18 bases between them. CDR3 coding DNA: TGTGCCAGCAGTTTTATGGACAGCCCGACTTACTCCTACGAGCAGTACTTC. This encodes CASSFMDSPTYSYEQYF.

A few counts support this clonotype. V usage is TRBV20-1 and J usage is TRBJ2-2, with 12 bases fitting TRBD2. Germline lookup yields CDR1 DFQATT and CDR2 SNEGSKA (reference sequence). The trim removed 6 bases at V and 3 bases at J, leaving 11 bases unmatched. The CDR3 is 17 residues long. In DNA, the CDR3 is TGCAGTGCCTACCTGACTAGCGGGAGCGGGTACACCGGGGAGCTGTTTTTT. Its protein is CSAYLTSGSGYTGELFF.

The chain is built from TRBV7-9 and TRBJ2-7; TRBD2 aligns across 7 bases. The CDR3 spans 15 residues. CDR1 is SEHNR, CDR2 FQNEAQ, per germline (reference sequence). The ends lost 1 base at V and 0 bases at J; junction bases unmatched: 3. CDR3 loop: CASSLGAGVSYEQYF. For the CDR3, the DNA is TGTGCCAGCAGCTTAGGGGCGGGAGTCTCCTACGAGCAGTACTTC.

Ten or more counts support this clonotype. The rearrangement uses TRBV7-2 and TRBJ2-7; D is uncertain. The CDR3 extends over 13 amino acids. V shed 5 bases and J shed 2 bases, with 10 bases lying between them. Germline lookup yields CDR1 SGHTA and CDR2 FQGNSA. CDR3 amino acids: CASSPGLPYEQYF. Written as DNA, the CDR3 is TGTGCCAGCAGCCCCGGTCTCCCCTACGAGCAGTACTTC.

This clonotype was detected only a few times. V usage is TRBV11-2 and J usage is TRBJ2-1, with a tentative D call TRBD2 (5 bases). The CDR3 covers 15 residues. V shed 5 bases and J shed 4 bases, with 15 bases lying between them. CDR1 and CDR2 from the germline V gene are SGHAT and FQNNGV. The CDR3 loop reads CASSNLAGPYNEQFF. DNA for the CDR3: TGTGCCAGCAGCAACCTTGCGGGCCCGTACAATGAGCAGTTCTTC. Full variable domain (outside the CDR3, taken from reference TRBV11-2 and TRBJ2-1): EAGVAQSPRYKIIEKRQSVAFWCNPISGHATLYWYQQILGQGPKLLIQFQNNGVVDDSQLPKDRFSAERLKGVDSTLKIQPAKLEDSAVYLCASSNLAGPYNEQFFGPGTRLTVL.

This clonotype was counted between two and nine times. V and J are TRBV12-3 or TRBV12-4 and TRBJ2-7; 9 positions agree with TRBD1. With 2 bases clipped from V and 7 bases from J, the junction kept 15 bases outside the gene matches. The CDR3 runs to 17 residues. CDR3 residues: CASSLRLGDRVRVEQYF. The CDR3 bases are TGTGCCAGCAGTTTACGCCTTGGGGACAGGGTACGAGTTGAGCAGTACTTC.

The chain is built from TRBV29-1 and TRBJ2-1, with 11 bases matching TRBD2. After removal of 8 bases from V and 7 bases from J, the junction contained 10 bases not matched to a gene. This CDR3 has 14 amino acids. CDR1 is SQVTM and CDR2 is ANQGSEA in the germline V gene. CDR3 nucleotides: TGCAGCCTAATAGCGGGAGGGAAGGTAAATGAGCAGTTCTTC. This gives the protein CSLIAGGKVNEQFF.

There are a few counts of this clonotype. This sequence joins TRBV11-2 and TRBJ2-1; 7 nucleotides align to TRBD2. Trimming removed 0 bases from V and 4 bases from J; junction bases left unmatched: 6. The CDR3 has 16 amino acids. Germline V gene lookup returns CDR1 SGHAT and CDR2 FQNNGV. CDR3 region: CASSLDRRERYNEQFF. CDR3 DNA: TGTGCCAGCAGCTTAGATAGGCGGGAGAGATACAATGAGCAGTTCTTC. Full variable domain (outside the CDR3, taken from reference TRBV11-2 and TRBJ2-1): EAGVAQSPRYKIIEKRQSVAFWCNPISGHATLYWYQQILGQGPKLLIQFQNNGVVDDSQLPKDRFSAERLKGVDSTLKIQPAKLEDSAVYLCASSLDRRERYNEQFFGPGTRLTVL.

This clonotype was counted between two and nine times. The chain combines TRBV10-2 with TRBJ2-3; 7 bases line up with TRBD1. The length of the CDR3 is 19 residues. Germline assignment: CDR1 WSHSY and CDR2 SAAADI. The ends lost 5 bases at V and 0 bases at J; junction bases unmatched: 17. The CDR3 coding sequence is TGCGCCAGCAGTAAAGGGGTCCCGGGACAGATCACTAGCACAGATACGCAGTATTTT. Translated, it gives CASSKGVPGQITSTDTQYF.

This clonotype has a handful of counts. The chain joins TRBV7-9 to TRBJ2-5; D remains ambiguous. The CDR3 totals 14 residues. Trimming took 3 bases from V and 0 from J, leaving 8 bases between them. Germline loops: CDR1 SEHNR, CDR2 FQNEAQ (reference sequence). The CDR3 protein is CASSFSQYQETQYF. CDR3 nucleotides: TGTGCCAGCAGCTTCAGCCAGTACCAAGAGACCCAGTACTTC.

The chain combines TRBV5-1 with TRBJ2-1; 12 bases are shared with TRBD1. Germline V gene sequence: CDR1 SGHRS, CDR2 YFSETQ. This CDR3 has 15 residues. J lost 9 bases, V lost 7 bases, and 11 bases had no gene match. This CDR3 reads CASYWDRGRLGEQFF. The DNA for the CDR3 is TGCGCCAGCTACTGGGACAGGGGGCGCTTGGGTGAGCAGTTCTTC. Drawing the rest from reference TRBV5-1 and TRBJ2-1, the complete variable domain is KAGVTQTPRYLIKTRGQQVTLSCSPISGHRSVSWYQQTPGQGLQFLFEYFSETQRNKGNFPGRFSGRQFSNSRSEMNVSTLELGDSALYLCASYWDRGRLGEQFFGPGTRLTVL.

The CDR3 bases are TGTGCCAGCAGCCCCAGCACGGAGACCCAGTACTTC. This translates into CASSPSTETQYF. V and J are TRBV7-2 and TRBJ2-5; D remains ambiguous. V lost 5 bases, J lost 5 bases, and 9 bases lay in between. The CDR3 spans 12 residues. The germline V gene encodes CDR1 SGHTA and CDR2 FQGNSA.

This chain links TRBV5-1 with TRBJ2-2, with TRBD1 as a possible D gene (5 bases). The CDR3 is 15 amino acids. V was pared by 0 bases and J by 2 bases, with 8 bases between. CDR1 is SGHRS, CDR2 YFSETQ, per germline. For the CDR3, the DNA is TGCGCCAGCAGCTTGGCGACAGTTAACACCGGGGAGCTGTTTTTT. It translates to CASSLATVNTGELFF.

This clonotype was seen only a few times. The chain couples TRBV5-5 to TRBJ1-5; possibly TRBD1 for D (5 bases). CDR1 and CDR2 from the germline V gene are SGHKS and YYEKEE (reference sequence). The CDR3 has 14 amino acids. Trimming took 1 base from V and 7 from J, leaving 12 bases between them. CDR3 nucleotides: TGTGCCAGCAGCTTGCAGGGAGTGGGGCAGCCCCAGCATTTT. It codes for CASSLQGVGQPQHF.

The chain employs TRBV29-1 and TRBJ1-1; D not resolved. This CDR3 is built from 11 residues. V was cut by 0 bases and J by 11 bases, with 10 bases left in between. Germline loops: CDR1 SQVTM, CDR2 ANQGSEA. DNA of the CDR3: TGCAGCGTTGAAGATACCAAAGTGGCTTTCTTT. Residues: CSVEDTKVAFF.

V is TRBV4-1 and J is TRBJ2-7; TRBD1 is a possible D gene (5 bases). CDR1 and CDR2 from the germline V gene are MGHRA and YSYEKL. Trimming shortened V by 0 bases and J by 7 bases, and 16 bases separated the two germline ends. This CDR3 contains 15 residues. CDR3 protein: CASSQEMGRAREQYF. CDR3 bases: TGCGCCAGCAGCCAAGAAATGGGCAGGGCGCGGGAGCAGTACTTC.